The clone carrying this TCR beta chain was counted at least ten times. Time point given: pre-sensitization, week 0. The treatment: therapeutic diphenylcyclopropenone sensitization with weekly scalp DPC. TCRdb independently ran MiXCR on the RACE reads; one entry per CDR3 protein. The repertoire consists of more than 250,000 distinct CDR3 sequences, with over 8% occurring once and the leading ten covering over 2%. The entry originates in a study of human T cells and chemical hapten exposure. The trim removed 5 bases at V and 6 bases at J, leaving 13 bases unmatched. This CDR3 comprises 16 residues. Germline lookup yields CDR1 SGHTA and CDR2 FQGNSA.

Source: whole blood, taken in connection with sensitization to the hapten diphenylcyclopropenone (DPC). The TCR sequence derives from a woman aged 40 to 55 with alopecia areata. Some clones in this sample may be carry-over from other donors' samples. V and J are TRBV7-2 and TRBJ2-1, with 7 bases fitting TRBD2. The CDR3 sequence is CASSGLATSSTNEQFF. CDR3 DNA: TGTGCCAGCAGCGGATTGGCGACTAGCTCTACCAATGAGCAGTTCTTC.